The 3 T cell receptor beta chains listed next were all sequenced from one sample in a study of blood T cell repertoires in COVID-19. TCRdb keeps only in-frame clones here, not all; method: immunoSEQ multiplex PCR. The sample includes 260,000 or so clones, approximately 87% seen only once; the top ten take approximately 9%. Sequencing was done on a sample of peripheral blood. The receptors here all came from a human donor in a cohort sampled during active COVID-19.

The rearrangement links TRBV13 to TRBJ2-3; 11 nucleotides align to TRBD2. CDR1 is PRHDT, CDR2 FYEKMQ, per germline (reference sequence). V trimming: 0 bases; J trimming: 3 bases; junction bases outside the gene matches: 17. The CDR3 covers 21 residues. The CDR3 protein is CASSLGYRRLAGGPVTDTQYF. CDR3 nucleotides: TGTGCCAGCAGCTTAGGTTATCGTAGGTTAGCGGGAGGGCCGGTGACAGATACGCAGTATTTT.

V gene TRBV6-5 combines with J gene TRBJ2-1; TRBD2 agrees at 7 bases. Germline-derived CDR1 and CDR2 are MNHEY and SVGAGI. V was pared by 10 bases and J by 5 bases, with 11 bases of the junction left unmatched. The length of the CDR3 is 14 residues. The CDR3 is CATSPEAGNNEQFF. DNA of the CDR3: TGTGCCACCTCTCCCGAAGCGGGAAACAATGAGCAGTTCTTC.

CDR3 amino acids: CASSLGDKTYNSPLHF. CDR3 bases: TGTGCCAGCAGCCTGGGAGATAAAACTTATAATTCACCCCTCCACTTT. The chain employs TRBV7-9 and TRBJ1-6; no reliable D call. CDR1 is SEHNR and CDR2 is FQNEAQ in the germline V gene (reference sequence). This CDR3 is 16 amino acids long. V lost 5 bases to trimming and J lost 4 bases, with 15 bases between them.